The 10 T cell receptor beta chains in this list originate from one sample, sequenced in a study of blood T cell repertoires in COVID-19. Measured with immunoSEQ multiplex PCR; TCRdb has only the in-frame clones, and not every one. Among around 40,000 clones listed, 60% to 85% were seen once. The specimen sequenced was peripheral blood. The receptor source for this set is a man aged 70-80 years with acute or convalescent COVID-19.

V usage is TRBV7-9 and J usage is TRBJ1-2; D call uncertain. CDR1 SEHNR and CDR2 FQNEAQ come from the germline V gene (reference sequence). With 5 bases removed from V and 8 bases from J, the gap between germline ends came to 12 bases. The CDR3 is made up of 12 amino acids. In DNA, the CDR3 is TGTGCCAGCAGCCTGCTTGCCCAGGGCTACACCTTC. It is translated as CASSLLAQGYTF.

This chain links TRBV6-5 with TRBJ2-1; D unresolved. CDR1 MNHEY and CDR2 SVGAGI come from the germline V gene. The CDR3 runs to 13 residues. Trimming removed 8 bases from V and 5 bases from J, with 13 bases in between. The CDR3 protein is CASAWSSDNEQFF. CDR3 coding DNA: TGTGCCAGCGCCTGGAGTTCGGACAATGAGCAGTTCTTC.

The genes are TRBV9 and TRBJ1-2; possible D gene TRBD1, 5 bases. Per germline, CDR1 SGDLS and CDR2 YYNGEE. The CDR3 totals 14 residues. Trimming stripped 3 bases from V and 8 bases from J, with 17 bases between. CDR3 residues: CASSARAEGRGYTF. CDR3 nucleotides: TGTGCCAGCAGCGCACGGGCGGAGGGGCGAGGCTACACCTTC.

V gene TRBV19 combines with J gene TRBJ2-2, with 8 bases matching TRBD1. The germline gives CDR1 LNHDA, CDR2 SQIVND (reference sequence). The CDR3 has 16 residues. The V and J ends lost 9 bases and 5 bases, in that order; junction bases with no gene match: 14. The CDR3 DNA is TGTGCCAGCCAGTGGCAGGGGGCAATGGGTACCGGGGAGCTGTTTTTT. Its protein is CASQWQGAMGTGELFF. The full variable domain, in which reference TRBV19 and TRBJ2-2 provide the parts outside the CDR3, is DGGITQSPKYLFRKEGQNVTLSCEQNLNHDAMYWYRQDPGQGLRLIYYSQIVNDFQKGDIAEGYSVSREKKESFPLTVTSAQKNPTAFYLCASQWQGAMGTGELFFGEGSRLTVL.

The chain links TRBV6-5 to TRBJ2-7; 8 bases match TRBD2. The junction had 1 base not matched to a gene; V was cut back by 1 base and J by 2 bases. Germline V gene lookup returns CDR1 MNHEY and CDR2 SVGAGI. The CDR3 totals 14 residues. CDR3 in DNA: TGTGCCAGCAGTTACTTAGCGGGGCCCTACGAGCAGTACTTC. Amino acids: CASSYLAGPYEQYF.

The chain uses TRBV6-6 and TRBJ1-2, with TRBD1 identical over 9 bases. The CDR3 consists of 16 residues. V shed 7 bases, J shed 0 bases, and the junction held 9 bases outside the gene matches. The germline V gene has CDR1 MNHNY and CDR2 SVGAGI (reference sequence). CDR3 residues: CASIGTGRVSNYGYTF. CDR3 coding DNA: TGTGCCAGCATAGGGACAGGGCGAGTTTCTAACTATGGCTACACCTTC.

The gene calls are TRBV4-2 and TRBJ1-2; D is perhaps TRBD1 (6 bases). The CDR3 totals 14 residues. Germline CDR1 LGHNA, CDR2 YNFKEQ. V dropped 6 bases and J dropped 3 bases, with 14 bases sitting between them. The CDR3 spells CASRGDRQYYGYTF. The CDR3 DNA is TGTGCCAGCAGGGGCGACAGGCAGTACTATGGCTACACCTTC.

The V call is TRBV28, the J call TRBJ1-6, with 9 positions matching TRBD1. Unmatched junction bases numbered 4, after V lost 7 bases and J lost 6 bases. Per the germline V gene, CDR1 is MDHEN and CDR2 is SYDVKM. The CDR3 runs 14 residues. The CDR3: CASTLGQGNSPLHF. CDR3 sequence (DNA): TGTGCCAGCACCCTGGGACAGGGTAATTCACCCCTCCACTTT.

This clone was recorded only once. The rearrangement joins TRBV27 to TRBJ2-6, with TRBD2 matching over 7 bases. V lost 2 bases to trimming and J lost 2 bases; unmatched junction nucleotides: 6. CDR3 size: 17 residues. Germline V gene data show CDR1 as MNHEY and CDR2 as SMNVEV (reference sequence). The CDR3 bases are TGTGCCAGCAGTTTAGGGTGGGGAGGGGCTGGGGCCAACGTCCTGACTTTC. Protein sequence: CASSLGWGGAGANVLTF.

The chain is built from TRBV4-3 and TRBJ2-1; D ambiguous. Trimming took off 4 bases at V and 7 bases at J, with 14 bases between the two ends. This CDR3 region has 14 residues. The germline V gene has CDR1 LGHNA and CDR2 YSLEER. In DNA form, the CDR3 reads TGCGCCAGCAGCCGAAATCTTCCCGGGAATGAGCAGTTCTTC. Residues: CASSRNLPGNEQFF.